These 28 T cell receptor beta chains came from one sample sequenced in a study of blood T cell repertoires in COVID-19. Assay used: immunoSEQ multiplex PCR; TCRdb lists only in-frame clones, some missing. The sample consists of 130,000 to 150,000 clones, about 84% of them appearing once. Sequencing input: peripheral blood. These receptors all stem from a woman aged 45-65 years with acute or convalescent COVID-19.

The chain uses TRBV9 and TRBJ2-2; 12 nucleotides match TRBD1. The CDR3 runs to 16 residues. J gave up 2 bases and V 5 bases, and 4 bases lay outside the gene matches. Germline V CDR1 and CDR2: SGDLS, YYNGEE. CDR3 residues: CASRGQGAENTGELFF. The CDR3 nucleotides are TGTGCCAGCAGGGGACAGGGGGCGGAAAACACCGGGGAGCTGTTTTTT.

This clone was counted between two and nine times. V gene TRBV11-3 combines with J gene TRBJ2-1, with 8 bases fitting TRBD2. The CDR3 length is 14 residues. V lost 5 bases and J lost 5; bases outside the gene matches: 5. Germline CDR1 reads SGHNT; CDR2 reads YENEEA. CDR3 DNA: TGTGCCAGCAGCCCGGGACTAGGTGACAATGAGCAGTTCTTC. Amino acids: CASSPGLGDNEQFF.

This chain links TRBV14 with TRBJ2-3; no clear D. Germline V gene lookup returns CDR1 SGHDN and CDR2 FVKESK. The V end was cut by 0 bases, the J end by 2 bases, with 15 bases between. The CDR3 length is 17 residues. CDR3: CASSQEETQDHTDTQYF. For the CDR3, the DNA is TGTGCCAGCAGCCAAGAGGAGACCCAAGACCACACAGATACGCAGTATTTT.

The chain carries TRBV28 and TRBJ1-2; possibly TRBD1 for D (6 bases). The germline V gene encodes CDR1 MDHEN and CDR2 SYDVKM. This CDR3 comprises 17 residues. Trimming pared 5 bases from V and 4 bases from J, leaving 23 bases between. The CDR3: CASSPNRVLTRGYGYTF. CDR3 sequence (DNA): TGTGCCAGCAGTCCAAACAGGGTCTTAACGAGGGGCTATGGCTACACCTTC.

The CDR3 here is CASALYGGGSGDTQYF. The CDR3 DNA follows: TGTGCCAGCGCCCTTTATGGCGGGGGGTCCGGAGATACGCAGTATTTT. V and J are TRBV27 and TRBJ2-3; 8 nucleotides line up with TRBD2. Germline loops: CDR1 MNHEY, CDR2 SMNVEV (reference sequence). This CDR3 is built from 16 residues. After removal of 8 bases from V and 5 bases from J, the junction contained 15 bases not matched to a gene.

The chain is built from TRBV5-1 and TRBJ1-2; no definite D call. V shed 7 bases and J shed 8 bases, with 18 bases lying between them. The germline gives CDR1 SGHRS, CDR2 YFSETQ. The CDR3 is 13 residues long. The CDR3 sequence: CASLADGAWGYTF. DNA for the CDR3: TGCGCCAGCTTAGCGGACGGAGCATGGGGCTACACCTTC.

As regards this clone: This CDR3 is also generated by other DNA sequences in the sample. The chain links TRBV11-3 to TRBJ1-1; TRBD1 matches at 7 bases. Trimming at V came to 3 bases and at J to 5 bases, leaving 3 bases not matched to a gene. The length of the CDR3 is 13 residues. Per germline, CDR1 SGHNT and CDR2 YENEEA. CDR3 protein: CASSLAGGTEAFF. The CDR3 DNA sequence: TGTGCCAGCAGCTTGGCAGGGGGGACTGAAGCTTTCTTT. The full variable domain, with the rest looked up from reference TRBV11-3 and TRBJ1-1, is EAGVVQSPRYKIIEKKQPVAFWCNPISGHNTLYWYLQNLGQGPELLIRYENEEAVDDSQLPKDRFSAERLKGVDSTLKIQPAELGDSAVYLCASSLAGGTEAFFGQGTRLTVV.

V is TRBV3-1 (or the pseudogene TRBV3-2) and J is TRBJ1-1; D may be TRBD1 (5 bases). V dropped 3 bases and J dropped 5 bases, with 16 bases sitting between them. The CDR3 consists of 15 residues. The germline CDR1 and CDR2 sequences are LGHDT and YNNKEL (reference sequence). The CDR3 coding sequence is TGTGCCAGCAGCCATCCACCGGGGGGGTGGACTGAAGCTTTCTTT. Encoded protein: CASSHPPGGWTEAFF.

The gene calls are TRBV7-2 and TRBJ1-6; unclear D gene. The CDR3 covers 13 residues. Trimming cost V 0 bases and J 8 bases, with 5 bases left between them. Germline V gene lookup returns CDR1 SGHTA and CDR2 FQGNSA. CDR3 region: CASSLATDSPLHF. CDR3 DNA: TGTGCCAGCAGCTTAGCAACAGATTCACCCCTCCACTTT.

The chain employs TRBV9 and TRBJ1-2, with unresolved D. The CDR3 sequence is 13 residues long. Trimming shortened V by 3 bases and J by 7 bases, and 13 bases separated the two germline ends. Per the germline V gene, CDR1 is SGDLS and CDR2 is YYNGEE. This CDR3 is CASSATEVAGYTF. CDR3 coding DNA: TGTGCCAGCAGCGCAACCGAGGTCGCTGGCTACACCTTC.

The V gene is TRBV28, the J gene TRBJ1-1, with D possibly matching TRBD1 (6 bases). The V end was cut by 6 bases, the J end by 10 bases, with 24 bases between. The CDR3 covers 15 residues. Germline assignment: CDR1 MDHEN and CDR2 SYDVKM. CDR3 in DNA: TGTGCCAGCAGCCGCCCGACTCAGGGGAGACTCTCAGCTTTCTTT. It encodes CASSRPTQGRLSAFF.

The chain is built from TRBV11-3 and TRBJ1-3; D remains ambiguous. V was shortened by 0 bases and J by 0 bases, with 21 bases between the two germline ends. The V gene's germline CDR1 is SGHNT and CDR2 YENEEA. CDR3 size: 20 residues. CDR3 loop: CASSLDLAWRTEASGNTIYF. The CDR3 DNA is TGTGCCAGCAGCTTAGATCTAGCATGGCGGACCGAAGCCTCTGGAAACACCATATATTTT.

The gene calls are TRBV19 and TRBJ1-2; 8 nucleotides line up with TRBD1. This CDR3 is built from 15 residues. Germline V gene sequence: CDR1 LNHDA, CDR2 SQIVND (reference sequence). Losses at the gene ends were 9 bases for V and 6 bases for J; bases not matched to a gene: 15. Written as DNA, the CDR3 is TGTGCCAGCGGACTCTCAGGGGGCGTCAATCATGGCTACACCTTC. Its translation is CASGLSGGVNHGYTF.

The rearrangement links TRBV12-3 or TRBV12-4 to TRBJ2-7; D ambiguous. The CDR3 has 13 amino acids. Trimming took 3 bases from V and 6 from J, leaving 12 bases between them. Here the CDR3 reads CASSFDRRSEQYF. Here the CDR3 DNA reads TGTGCCAGCAGTTTTGACCGACGGAGCGAGCAGTACTTC.

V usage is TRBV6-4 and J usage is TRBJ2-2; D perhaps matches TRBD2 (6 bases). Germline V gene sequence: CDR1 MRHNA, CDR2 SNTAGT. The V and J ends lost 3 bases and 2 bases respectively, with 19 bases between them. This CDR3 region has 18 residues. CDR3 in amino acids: CASSEKPGLSSNTGELFF. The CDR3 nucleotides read TGTGCCAGCAGTGAAAAACCGGGACTCTCTTCCAACACCGGGGAGCTGTTTTTT.

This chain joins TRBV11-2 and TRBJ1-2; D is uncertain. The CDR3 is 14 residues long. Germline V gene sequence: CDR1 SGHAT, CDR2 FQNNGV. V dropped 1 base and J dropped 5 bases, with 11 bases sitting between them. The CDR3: CASSLGWSEYGYTF. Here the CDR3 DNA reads TGTGCCAGCAGCTTAGGATGGTCAGAATATGGCTACACCTTC.

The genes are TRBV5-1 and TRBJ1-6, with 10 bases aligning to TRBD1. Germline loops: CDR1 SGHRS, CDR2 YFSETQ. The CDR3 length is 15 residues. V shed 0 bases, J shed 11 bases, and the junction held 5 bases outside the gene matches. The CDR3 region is CASSLDGTGEAPLHF. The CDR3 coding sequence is TGCGCCAGCAGCTTGGACGGGACAGGGGAAGCACCCCTCCACTTT. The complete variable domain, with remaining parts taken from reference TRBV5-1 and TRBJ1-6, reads KAGVTQTPRYLIKTRGQQVTLSCSPISGHRSVSWYQQTPGQGLQFLFEYFSETQRNKGNFPGRFSGRQFSNSRSEMNVSTLELGDSALYLCASSLDGTGEAPLHFGNGTRLTVT.

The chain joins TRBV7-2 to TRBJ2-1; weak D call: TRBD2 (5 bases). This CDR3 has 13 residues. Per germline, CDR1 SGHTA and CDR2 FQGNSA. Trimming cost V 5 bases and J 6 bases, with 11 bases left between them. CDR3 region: CASSPTIFNEQFF. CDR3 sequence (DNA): TGTGCCAGCAGCCCGACTATCTTCAATGAGCAGTTCTTC.

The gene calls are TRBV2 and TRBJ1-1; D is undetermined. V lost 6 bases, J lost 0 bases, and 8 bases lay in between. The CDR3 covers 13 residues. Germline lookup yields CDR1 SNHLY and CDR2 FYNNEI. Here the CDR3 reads CASRSNMNTEAFF. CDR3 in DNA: TGTGCCAGCAGAAGTAACATGAACACTGAAGCTTTCTTT.

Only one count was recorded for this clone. CDR3 protein: CASSWGDRKSEAFF. The CDR3 DNA sequence: TGTGCCAGTAGTTGGGGGGACAGAAAGTCTGAAGCTTTCTTT. The genes are TRBV19 and TRBJ1-1, with 7 bases lining up with TRBD1. The CDR3 runs 14 residues. V trimming: 5 bases; J trimming: 6 bases; junction bases outside the gene matches: 9. Germline values: CDR1 LNHDA, CDR2 SQIVND (reference sequence). Using reference TRBV19 and TRBJ1-1 for the parts outside the CDR3, the full variable domain is DGGITQSPKYLFRKEGQNVTLSCEQNLNHDAMYWYRQDPGQGLRLIYYSQIVNDFQKGDIAEGYSVSREKKESFPLTVTSAQKNPTAFYLCASSWGDRKSEAFFGQGTRLTVV.

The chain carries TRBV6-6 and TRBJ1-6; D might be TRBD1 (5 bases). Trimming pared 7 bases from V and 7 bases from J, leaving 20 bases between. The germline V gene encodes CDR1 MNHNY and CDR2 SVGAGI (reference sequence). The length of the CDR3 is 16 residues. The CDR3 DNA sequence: TGTGCCAGCACCTTACAAACCGGGACTCTCAATTCACCCCTCCACTTT. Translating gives CASTLQTGTLNSPLHF.

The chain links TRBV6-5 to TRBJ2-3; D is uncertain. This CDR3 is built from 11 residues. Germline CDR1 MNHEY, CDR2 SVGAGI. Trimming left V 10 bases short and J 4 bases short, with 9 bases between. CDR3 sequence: CATLTADTQYF. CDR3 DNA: TGTGCCACCCTAACGGCAGATACGCAGTATTTT.

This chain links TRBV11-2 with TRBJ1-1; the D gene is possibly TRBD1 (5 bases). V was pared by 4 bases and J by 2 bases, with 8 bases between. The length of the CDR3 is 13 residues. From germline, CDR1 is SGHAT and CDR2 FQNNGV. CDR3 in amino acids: CASSWGVNTEAFF. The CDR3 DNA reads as TGTGCCAGCAGCTGGGGCGTTAACACTGAAGCTTTCTTT.

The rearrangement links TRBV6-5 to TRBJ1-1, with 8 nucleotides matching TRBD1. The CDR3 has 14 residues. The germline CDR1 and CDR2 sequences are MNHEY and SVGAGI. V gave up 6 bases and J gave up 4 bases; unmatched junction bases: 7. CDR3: CASSPADRATEAFF. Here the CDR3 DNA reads TGTGCCAGCAGCCCCGCGGACAGGGCCACTGAAGCTTTCTTT.

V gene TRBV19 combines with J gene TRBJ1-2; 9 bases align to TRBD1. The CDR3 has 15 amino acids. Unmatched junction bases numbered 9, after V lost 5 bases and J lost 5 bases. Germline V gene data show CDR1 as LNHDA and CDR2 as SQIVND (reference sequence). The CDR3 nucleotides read TGTGCCAGTAGTCCCGGGACAGGGCCGGCTTATGGCTACACCTTC. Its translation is CASSPGTGPAYGYTF. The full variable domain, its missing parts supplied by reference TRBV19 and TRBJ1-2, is DGGITQSPKYLFRKEGQNVTLSCEQNLNHDAMYWYRQDPGQGLRLIYYSQIVNDFQKGDIAEGYSVSREKKESFPLTVTSAQKNPTAFYLCASSPGTGPAYGYTFGSGTRLTVV.

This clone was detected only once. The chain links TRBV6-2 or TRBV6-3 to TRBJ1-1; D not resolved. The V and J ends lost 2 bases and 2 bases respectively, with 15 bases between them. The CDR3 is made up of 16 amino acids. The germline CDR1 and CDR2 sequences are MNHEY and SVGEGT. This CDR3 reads CASSYNGGPFNTEAFF. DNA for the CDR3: TGTGCCAGCAGTTACAATGGAGGCCCTTTCAACACTGAAGCTTTCTTT.

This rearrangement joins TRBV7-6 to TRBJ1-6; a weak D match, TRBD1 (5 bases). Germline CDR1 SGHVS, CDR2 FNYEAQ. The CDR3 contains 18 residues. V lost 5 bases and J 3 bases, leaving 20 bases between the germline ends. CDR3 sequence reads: CASSPPKQGLFYNSPLHF. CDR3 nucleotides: TGTGCCAGCAGCCCTCCCAAGCAGGGACTGTTCTATAATTCACCCCTCCACTTT.

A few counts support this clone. The CDR3 DNA reads as TGTGCCAGCAGCCCTCGTCTGAGCAATCAGCCCCAGCATTTT. Protein: CASSPRLSNQPQHF. V usage is TRBV28 and J usage is TRBJ1-5; D not resolved. Looked up from germline, CDR1 is MDHEN and CDR2 is SYDVKM. The CDR3 covers 14 residues. Trimming took off 6 bases at V and 1 base at J, with 10 bases between the two ends.